The TCR beta chain described here comes from a study of a mutant IDH1 vaccine in newly diagnosed glioma. Described time point: baseline, week 1 (first vaccination visit). Specified treatment: pre-vaccination baseline after standard-of-care therapy. Generated by immunoSEQ multiplex PCR, the TCRdb table keeps only in-frame clones and is missing some. The table lists some 15,000 clones, 80% of them singletons, with 10% in the top ten. The germline gives CDR1 SGHTA, CDR2 FQGNSA. V shed 2 bases, J shed 2 bases, and the junction held 3 bases outside the gene matches. CDR3 size: 15 residues. The source of this sequence is a man between 35 and 55 years old with glioma. The rearrangement uses TRBV7-2 and TRBJ2-1; 7 bases agree with TRBD1. The sample consisted of PBMCs, taken from a glioma patient treated with radiotherapy, temozolomide or both. CDR3 loop: CASSLMGQPYNEQFF. The CDR3 DNA sequence: TGTGCCAGCAGCTTAATGGGACAGCCCTACAATGAGCAGTTCTTC.